This T cell receptor beta chain originates from a study of CD8+CD57+ T cells in acquired aplastic anemia. Whole-study findings and limits: Found in both controls and patients were some 30 CD8+ CDR3 sequences.

Germline loops: CDR1 LNHNV, CDR2 YYDKDF (reference sequence). V dropped 5 bases and J dropped 5; count of bases not matched to a gene: 5. CDR3 size: 14 residues. Before being chosen for sequencing, patients had shown CD8+CD57+ cell expansion by flow cytometry. Blood samples were obtained from patients who had received no prior therapy. Genomic DNA templated the TCR beta VDJ and CDR3 profiling. MiXCR, run by TCRdb on the reads, gives a single entry per CDR3 protein. The sample has fewer than 200,000 distinct CDR3 sequences; almost 50% are singletons. About this clonotype: The antigen remains undetermined.

The V call is TRBV15, the J call TRBJ2-5, with 10 bases that match TRBD2. Sequenced material: sorted CD4+, CD8+, or CD8+CD57+ T cells (not recorded which) from PBMCs. The clonotype was recovered from a human donor with aplastic anemia. In DNA, the CDR3 is TGTGCCACCAGCGAGCGGGGGGGCTCGGAGACCCAGTACTTC. Translating it yields CATSERGGSETQYF.